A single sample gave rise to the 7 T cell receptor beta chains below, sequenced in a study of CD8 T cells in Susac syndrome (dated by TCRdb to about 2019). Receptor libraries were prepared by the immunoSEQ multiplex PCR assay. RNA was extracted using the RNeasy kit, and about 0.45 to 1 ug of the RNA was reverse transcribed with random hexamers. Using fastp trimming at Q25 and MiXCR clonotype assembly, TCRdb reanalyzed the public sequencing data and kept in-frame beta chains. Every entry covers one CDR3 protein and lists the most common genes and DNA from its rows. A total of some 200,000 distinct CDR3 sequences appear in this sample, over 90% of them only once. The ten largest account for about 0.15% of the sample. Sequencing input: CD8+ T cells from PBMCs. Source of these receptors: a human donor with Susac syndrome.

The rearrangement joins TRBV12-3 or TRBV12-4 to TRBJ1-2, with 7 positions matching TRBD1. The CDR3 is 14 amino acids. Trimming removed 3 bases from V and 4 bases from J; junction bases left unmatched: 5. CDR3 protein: CASSLGGGRYGYTF. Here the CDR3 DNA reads TGTGCCAGCAGTTTGGGAGGGGGCCGCTATGGCTACACCTTC.

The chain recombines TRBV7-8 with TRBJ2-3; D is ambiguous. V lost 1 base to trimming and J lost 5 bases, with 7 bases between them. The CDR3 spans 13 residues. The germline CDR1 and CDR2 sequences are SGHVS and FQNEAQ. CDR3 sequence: CASSLVLLDTQYF. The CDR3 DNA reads TGTGCCAGCAGCTTAGTTTTATTAGATACGCAGTATTTT.

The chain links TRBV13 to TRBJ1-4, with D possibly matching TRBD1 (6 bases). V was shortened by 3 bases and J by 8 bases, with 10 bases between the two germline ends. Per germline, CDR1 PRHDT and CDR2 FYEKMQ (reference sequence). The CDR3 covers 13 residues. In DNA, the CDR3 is TGTGCCAGCAGCTTCTCAGGGGTCGAAAAACTGTTTTTT. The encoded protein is CASSFSGVEKLFF.

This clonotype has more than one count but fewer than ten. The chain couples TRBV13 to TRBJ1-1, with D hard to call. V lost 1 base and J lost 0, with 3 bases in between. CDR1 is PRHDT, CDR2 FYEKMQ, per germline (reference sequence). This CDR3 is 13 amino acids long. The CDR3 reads CASSLELNTEAFF. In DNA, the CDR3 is TGTGCCAGCAGCTTAGAACTGAACACTGAAGCTTTCTTT.

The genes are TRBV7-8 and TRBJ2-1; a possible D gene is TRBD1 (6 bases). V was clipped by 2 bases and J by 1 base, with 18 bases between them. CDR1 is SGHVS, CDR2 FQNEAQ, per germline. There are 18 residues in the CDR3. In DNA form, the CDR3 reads TGTGCCAGCAGCTTATACGACCCTGGGGGCGTTTCCTACAATGAGCAGTTCTTC. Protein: CASSLYDPGGVSYNEQFF.

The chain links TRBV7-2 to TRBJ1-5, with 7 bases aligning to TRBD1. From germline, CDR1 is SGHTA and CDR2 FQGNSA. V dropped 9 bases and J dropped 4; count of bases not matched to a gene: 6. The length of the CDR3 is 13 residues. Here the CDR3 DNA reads TGTGCCAGTAGTCTGGACAGGAATCAGCCCCAGCATTTT. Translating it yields CASSLDRNQPQHF. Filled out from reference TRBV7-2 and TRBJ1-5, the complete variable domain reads GAGVSQSPSNKVTEKGKDVELRCDPISGHTALYWYRQSLGQGLEFLIYFQGNSAPDKSGLPSDRFSAERTGGSVSTLTIQRTQQEDSAVYLCASSLDRNQPQHFGDGTRLSIL.

The CDR3 DNA reads as TGTGCCAGCAGCGTAGGAAGTGACTATGGCTACACCTTC. It translates to CASSVGSDYGYTF. The V and J genes are TRBV9 and TRBJ1-2; D uncertain. V was shortened by 0 bases and J by 3 bases, with 6 bases between the two germline ends. Germline CDR1 reads SGDLS; CDR2 reads YYNGEE. The CDR3 length is 13 residues.